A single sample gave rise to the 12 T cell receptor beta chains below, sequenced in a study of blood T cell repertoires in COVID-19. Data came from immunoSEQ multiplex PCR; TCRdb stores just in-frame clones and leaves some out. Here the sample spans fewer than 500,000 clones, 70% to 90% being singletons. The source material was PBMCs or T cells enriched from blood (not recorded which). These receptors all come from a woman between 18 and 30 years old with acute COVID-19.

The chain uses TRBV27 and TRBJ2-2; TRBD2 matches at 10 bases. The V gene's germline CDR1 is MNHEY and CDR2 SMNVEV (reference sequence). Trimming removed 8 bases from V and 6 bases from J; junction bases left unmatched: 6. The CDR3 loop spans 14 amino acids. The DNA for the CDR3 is TGTGCCAGCGGCCCAGCGGGAGGGGCCGGGGAGCTGTTTTTT. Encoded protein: CASGPAGGAGELFF.

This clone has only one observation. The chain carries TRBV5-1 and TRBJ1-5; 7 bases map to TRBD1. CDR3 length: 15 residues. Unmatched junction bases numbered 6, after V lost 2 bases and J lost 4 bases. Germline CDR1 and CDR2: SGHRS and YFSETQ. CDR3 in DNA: TGCGCCAGCAGCTTAGAGGGACAGTCAAATCAGCCCCAGCATTTT. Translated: CASSLEGQSNQPQHF. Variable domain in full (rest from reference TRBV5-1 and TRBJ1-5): KAGVTQTPRYLIKTRGQQVTLSCSPISGHRSVSWYQQTPGQGLQFLFEYFSETQRNKGNFPGRFSGRQFSNSRSEMNVSTLELGDSALYLCASSLEGQSNQPQHFGDGTRLSIL.

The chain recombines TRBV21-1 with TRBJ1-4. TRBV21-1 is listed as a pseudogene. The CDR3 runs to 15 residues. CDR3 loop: CASSKLGGDNEKLFF. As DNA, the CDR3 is TGTGCCAGCAGCAAATTGGGGGGAGATAATGAAAAACTGTTTTTT.

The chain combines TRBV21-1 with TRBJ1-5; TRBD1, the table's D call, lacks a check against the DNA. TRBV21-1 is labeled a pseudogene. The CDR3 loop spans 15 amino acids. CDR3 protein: CASSKKAGRGQPQHF. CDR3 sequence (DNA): TGTGCCAGCAGCAAAAAGGCTGGCAGGGGGCAGCCCCAGCATTTT.

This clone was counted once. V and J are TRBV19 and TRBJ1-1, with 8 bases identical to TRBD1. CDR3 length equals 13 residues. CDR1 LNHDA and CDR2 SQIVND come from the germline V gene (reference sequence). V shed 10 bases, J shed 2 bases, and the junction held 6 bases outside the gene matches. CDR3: CATQDRENTEAFF. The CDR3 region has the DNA TGTGCCACCCAGGACAGGGAAAACACTGAAGCTTTCTTT.

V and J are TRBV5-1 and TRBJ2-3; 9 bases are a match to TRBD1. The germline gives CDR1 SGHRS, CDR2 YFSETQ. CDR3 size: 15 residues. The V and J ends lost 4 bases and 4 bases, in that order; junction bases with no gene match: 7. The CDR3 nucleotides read TGCGCCAGCAGCCCCGGACAGGGGTTCGCAGATACGCAGTATTTT. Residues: CASSPGQGFADTQYF.

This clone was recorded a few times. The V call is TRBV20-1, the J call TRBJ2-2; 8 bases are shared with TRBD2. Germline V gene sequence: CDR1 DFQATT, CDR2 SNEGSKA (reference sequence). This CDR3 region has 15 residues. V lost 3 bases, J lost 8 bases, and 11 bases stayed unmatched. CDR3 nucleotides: TGCAGTGCTAGTCATCTAGCGGGTGGGGTTGGGGAGCTGTTTTTT. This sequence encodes CSASHLAGGVGELFF.

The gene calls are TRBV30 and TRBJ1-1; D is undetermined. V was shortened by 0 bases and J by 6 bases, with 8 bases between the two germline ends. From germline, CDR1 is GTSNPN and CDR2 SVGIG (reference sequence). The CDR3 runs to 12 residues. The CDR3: CAWSVLAAEAFF. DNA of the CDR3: TGTGCCTGGAGTGTTTTGGCTGCTGAAGCTTTCTTT.

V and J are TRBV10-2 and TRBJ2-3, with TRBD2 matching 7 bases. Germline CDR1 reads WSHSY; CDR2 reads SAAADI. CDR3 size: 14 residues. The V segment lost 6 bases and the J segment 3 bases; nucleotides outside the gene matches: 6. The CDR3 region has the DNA TGCGCCAGCAGCCTGACTAGCATGACAGATACGCAGTATTTT. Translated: CASSLTSMTDTQYF.

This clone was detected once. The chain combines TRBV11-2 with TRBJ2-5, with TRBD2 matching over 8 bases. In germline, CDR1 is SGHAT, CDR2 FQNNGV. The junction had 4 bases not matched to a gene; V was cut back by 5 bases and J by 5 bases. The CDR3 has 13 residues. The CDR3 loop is CASSPGGRETQYF. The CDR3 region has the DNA TGTGCCAGCAGCCCGGGGGGGCGGGAGACCCAGTACTTC.

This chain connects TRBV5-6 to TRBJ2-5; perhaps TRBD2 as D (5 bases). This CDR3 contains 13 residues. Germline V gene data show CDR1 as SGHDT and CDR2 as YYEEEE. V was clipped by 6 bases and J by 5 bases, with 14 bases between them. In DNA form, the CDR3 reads TGTGCCAGCAAGAGGGATCTCCTCGAGACCCAGTACTTC. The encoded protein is CASKRDLLETQYF.

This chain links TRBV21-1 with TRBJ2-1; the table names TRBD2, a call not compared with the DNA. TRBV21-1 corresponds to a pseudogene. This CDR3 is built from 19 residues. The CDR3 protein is CASSGSGTSANCSYNEQFF. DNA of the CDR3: TGTGCCAGCAGCGGCTCCGGGACTAGCGCGAATTGCTCCTACAATGAGCAGTTCTTC.